This T cell receptor (beta chain) was obtained from a study of T-cell reconstitution after alpha-beta-depleted transplantation in children. This clonotype was seen a few times. Its antigen is not identified. It was with unique molecular identifiers that the TCRbeta library was prepared. TCRdb recomputed calls from the PCR reads with MiXCR, one row per CDR3 protein. The sample lists under 250,000 distinct CDR3 sequences, approximately 19% occurring once. With V trimmed by 2 bases and J by 6 bases, 3 bases remained unmatched. This CDR3 comprises 14 residues. Germline CDR1 is SGHTA and CDR2 is FQGNSA. Study-wide results and caveats: From newly produced T cells came most of the T-cell counts and diversity one year after transplant. It was reported that alpha-beta T cells came from several hundred expanded graft clones (about two months after transplant).

The starting material was PBMCs, mostly from graft donor cells, obtained 360 days after TCRalphabeta/CD19-depleted stem cell transplant. The chain uses TRBV7-2 and TRBJ2-1; 8 nucleotides align to TRBD2. The TCR comes from a male patient between 2 and 10 years old who had a stem cell transplant for acute lymphoblastic leukemia, so the T cells may come from the graft donor. CDR3 sequence reads: CASSLRRGGNEQFF. The CDR3, as DNA: TGTGCCAGCAGCTTAAGACGGGGGGGCAATGAGCAGTTCTTC.